These T cell receptor beta chains were read from a single sample in a study of shared clonotypes between healthy human individuals. Libraries were prepared by immunoSEQ multiplex PCR; TCRdb keeps only in-frame clonotypes and omits some of them. The repertoire holds roughly 720,000 clones, with roughly 87% as singletons. The source material was memory CD8+ T cells from PBMCs. Receptor source: a man between 18 and 29 years old in good health. Some clones in this sample may be carry-over from other donors' samples. Both conserved end residues are part of each CDR3. D genes are given only for firm matches. Size tells how often a clone was seen (once, few, many) or the class of an expanded clone, and some rows leave it out.

CDR3 length: 16
V gene: TRBV9
D gene: TRBD1
clone size: NA
J gene: TRBJ2-3
CDR3 DNA: TGTGCCAGCAGCGTTTACGGGACAGGGGGCACAGATACGCAGTATTTT
CDR3 protein: CASSVYGTGGTDTQYF

CDR3 length: 15
V gene: TRBV19
D gene: NA
clone size: NA
J gene: TRBJ2-3
CDR3 DNA: TGTGCCAGTAGTCCCCTTGGGGGCGGCACAGATACGCAGTATTTT
CDR3 protein: CASSPLGGGTDTQYF

CDR3 length: 18
V gene: TRBV7-2
D gene: TRBD2
clone size: NA
J gene: TRBJ2-1
CDR3 DNA: TGTGCCAGCAGCTTACTGGAGGGGTCGCTAGCGGCCTACAATGAGCAGTTCTTC
CDR3 protein: CASSLLEGSLAAYNEQFF

CDR3 length: 15
V gene: TRBV7-9
D gene: TRBD2
clone size: NA
J gene: TRBJ2-3
CDR3 DNA: TGTGCCAGCAGCTCGACTAGCGGGAGGGCGGATACGCAGTATTTT
CDR3 protein: CASSSTSGRADTQYF

CDR3 length: 13
V gene: TRBV7-9
D gene: NA
clone size: NA
J gene: TRBJ2-1
CDR3 DNA: TGTGCCAGCAGACCCGGAGGGGCAGGTGAGCAGTTCTTC
CDR3 protein: CASRPGGAGEQFF

CDR3 length: 14
V gene: TRBV9
D gene: NA
clone size: NA
J gene: TRBJ2-2
CDR3 DNA: TGTGCCAGCAGCGTTAAGACTTACACCGGGGAGCTGTTTTTT
CDR3 protein: CASSVKTYTGELFF

CDR3 length: 12
V gene: TRBV9
D gene: TRBD1
clone size: few
J gene: TRBJ1-1
CDR3 DNA: TGTGCCAGCAGCGTAGGGACAGGGTTAGCTTTCTTT
CDR3 protein: CASSVGTGLAFF

CDR3 length: 13
V gene: TRBV28
D gene: NA
clone size: NA
J gene: TRBJ1-1
CDR3 DNA: TGTGCCAGCAGTGGTAGGTTGAACACTGAAGCTTTCTTT
CDR3 protein: CASSGRLNTEAFF

CDR3 length: 17
V gene: TRBV7-6
D gene: TRBD2
clone size: NA
J gene: TRBJ2-3
CDR3 DNA: TGTGCCAGCAGCCCTTTACTAGCGGGCTTGGGGGGAGATACGCAGTATTTT
CDR3 protein: CASSPLLAGLGGDTQYF

CDR3 length: 18
V gene: TRBV28
D gene: NA
clone size: NA
J gene: TRBJ2-1
CDR3 DNA: TGTGCCAGCAGTCTCCCGGACTTCTACGAGAGCTCCTACAATGAGCAGTTCTTC
CDR3 protein: CASSLPDFYESSYNEQFF

CDR3 length: 18
V gene: TRBV11-3
D gene: NA
clone size: NA
J gene: TRBJ2-2
CDR3 DNA: TGTGCCAGCAGCTCACAGGATATCCTTAAGGGGGACACCGGGGAGCTGTTTTTT
CDR3 protein: CASSSQDILKGDTGELFF

CDR3 length: 14
V gene: TRBV11-2
D gene: NA
clone size: NA
J gene: TRBJ2-7
CDR3 DNA: TGTGCCAGCAGCTTAAAGGTCCAGGGCTACGAGCAGTACTTC
CDR3 protein: CASSLKVQGYEQYF

CDR3 length: 12
V gene: TRBV7-8
D gene: NA
clone size: few
J gene: TRBJ2-7
CDR3 DNA: TGTGCCAGCAGCTCGGGGGACTACGAGCAGTACTTC
CDR3 protein: CASSSGDYEQYF

CDR3 length: 15
V gene: TRBV7-2
D gene: TRBD2
clone size: NA
J gene: TRBJ2-7
CDR3 DNA: TGTGCCAGCAGTTTGGGAGCGGGAATTCTTTACGAGCAGTACTTC
CDR3 protein: CASSLGAGILYEQYF

CDR3 length: 15
V gene: TRBV5-1
D gene: TRBD1
clone size: NA
J gene: TRBJ2-1
CDR3 DNA: TGCGCCAGCGCCGGGACAGGGGGTTCCTACAATGAGCAGTTCTTC
CDR3 protein: CASAGTGGSYNEQFF

CDR3 length: 16
V gene: TRBV7-9
D gene: TRBD1
clone size: NA
J gene: TRBJ2-7
CDR3 DNA: TGTGCCAGCAGCCCTCAGACAGGGCCCCGGAGGTACGAGCAGTACTTC
CDR3 protein: CASSPQTGPRRYEQYF

CDR3 length: 14
V gene: TRBV7-8
D gene: NA
clone size: NA
J gene: TRBJ2-7
CDR3 DNA: TGTGCCAGCAGCTTAGTAGGGACAATCTACGAGCAGTACTTC
CDR3 protein: CASSLVGTIYEQYF

CDR3 length: 13
V gene: TRBV30
D gene: TRBD1
clone size: once
J gene: TRBJ1-2
CDR3 DNA: TGTGCTTGCTATGGGACAGGGGTCTATGGCTACACCTTC
CDR3 protein: CACYGTGVYGYTF

CDR3 length: 14
V gene: TRBV27
D gene: TRBD1
clone size: NA
J gene: TRBJ1-5
CDR3 DNA: TGTGCCAGCAGTACCTGGACAGGCGATCAGCCCCAGCATTTT
CDR3 protein: CASSTWTGDQPQHF

CDR3 length: 17
V gene: TRBV5-1
D gene: NA
clone size: NA
J gene: TRBJ2-3
CDR3 DNA: TGCGCCAGCAGCTTGGAATTCGGAATAGGGGCCGCAGATACGCAGTATTTT
CDR3 protein: CASSLEFGIGAADTQYF

CDR3 length: 12
V gene: TRBV7-8
D gene: NA
clone size: NA
J gene: TRBJ2-7
CDR3 DNA: TGTGCCAGCAGCATAACAGGATACGAGCAGTACTTC
CDR3 protein: CASSITGYEQYF

CDR3 length: 17
V gene: TRBV2
D gene: TRBD1
clone size: NA
J gene: TRBJ1-4
CDR3 DNA: TGTGCCAGCAGCGCCACACCGGGGGGACAGTATAATGAAAAACTGTTTTTT
CDR3 protein: CASSATPGGQYNEKLFF

CDR3 length: 16
V gene: TRBV7-3
D gene: TRBD2
clone size: NA
J gene: TRBJ2-1
CDR3 DNA: TGTGCCAGCAGCCCATCCCAGGGACTAGCGAGGGGTGAGCAGTTCTTC
CDR3 protein: CASSPSQGLARGEQFF

CDR3 length: 18
V gene: TRBV27
D gene: NA
clone size: NA
J gene: TRBJ2-3
CDR3 DNA: TGTGCCAGCAGTTCTACACAGGTGGGAGGGGGACAACAAGATACGCAGTATTTT
CDR3 protein: CASSSTQVGGGQQDTQYF

CDR3 length: 16
V gene: TRBV7-2
D gene: NA
clone size: NA
J gene: TRBJ1-4
CDR3 DNA: TGTGCCAGCAGCCCTAACCCCGGGACGGTAAATGAAAAACTGTTTTTT
CDR3 protein: CASSPNPGTVNEKLFF

CDR3 length: 12
V gene: TRBV30
D gene: NA
clone size: few
J gene: TRBJ1-1
CDR3 DNA: TGTGCCTGGAGTGTAGGAGTTACTGAAGCTTTCTTT
CDR3 protein: CAWSVGVTEAFF

CDR3 length: 15
V gene: TRBV5-6
D gene: TRBD2
clone size: once
J gene: TRBJ2-3
CDR3 DNA: TGTGCCAGCAGCTTCTTAGCGGGAGTCACAGATACGCAGTATTTT
CDR3 protein: CASSFLAGVTDTQYF

CDR3 length: 14
V gene: TRBV4-3
D gene: NA
clone size: NA
J gene: TRBJ1-4
CDR3 DNA: TGCGCCAGCAGCCAAGAAGGGAACCTTGAAAAACTGTTTTTT
CDR3 protein: CASSQEGNLEKLFF

CDR3 length: 15
V gene: TRBV27
D gene: NA
clone size: NA
J gene: TRBJ2-7
CDR3 DNA: TGTGCCAGCGCCTATTTCGGGGGGCCTTCTTACGAGCAGTACTTC
CDR3 protein: CASAYFGGPSYEQYF

CDR3 length: 15
V gene: TRBV27
D gene: TRBD2
clone size: NA
J gene: TRBJ2-7
CDR3 DNA: TGTGCCAGCAGCTTCTCTAGCGGGAGTATCGACGAGCAGTACTTC
CDR3 protein: CASSFSSGSIDEQYF

CDR3 length: 16
V gene: TRBV9
D gene: TRBD2
clone size: NA
J gene: TRBJ2-1
CDR3 DNA: TGTGCCAGCAGCGTAGATCTCGGGGCTAGCGGGGTTGAGCAGTTCTTC
CDR3 protein: CASSVDLGASGVEQFF

CDR3 length: 14
V gene: TRBV5-1
D gene: NA
clone size: NA
J gene: TRBJ1-1
CDR3 DNA: TGCGCCAGCAGCTCCACTAACGTAAACACAGGAGCTTTCTTT
CDR3 protein: CASSSTNVNTGAFF

CDR3 length: 14
V gene: TRBV7-9
D gene: NA
clone size: NA
J gene: TRBJ1-3
CDR3 DNA: TGTGCCAGCAGAGGACCATACTCTGGAAACACCATATATTTT
CDR3 protein: CASRGPYSGNTIYF

CDR3 length: 16
V gene: TRBV9
D gene: NA
clone size: NA
J gene: TRBJ1-1
CDR3 DNA: TGTGCCAGCAGCGTCAGCCCTAGAGGGATAGACACTGAAGCTTTCTTT
CDR3 protein: CASSVSPRGIDTEAFF

CDR3 length: 14
V gene: TRBV7-9
D gene: NA
clone size: NA
J gene: TRBJ2-7
CDR3 DNA: TGTGCCAGCAGCTTAGAGCCAGACTCCTACGAGCAGTACTTC
CDR3 protein: CASSLEPDSYEQYF

CDR3 length: 14
V gene: TRBV7-8
D gene: TRBD2
clone size: NA
J gene: TRBJ2-7
CDR3 DNA: TGTGCCAGCGGGACTAGGGGACTTTCCTACGAGCAGTACTTC
CDR3 protein: CASGTRGLSYEQYF

CDR3 length: 13
V gene: TRBV10-3
D gene: NA
clone size: NA
J gene: TRBJ1-2
CDR3 DNA: TGTGCCATCAGTGAGTCGATGGGGGGAGGCTACACCTTC
CDR3 protein: CAISESMGGGYTF

CDR3 length: 13
V gene: TRBV28
D gene: TRBD2
clone size: once
J gene: TRBJ2-5
CDR3 DNA: TGTGCCAGTGACGGGAGGCCCCAAGAGACCCAGTACTTC
CDR3 protein: CASDGRPQETQYF

CDR3 length: 12
V gene: TRBV28
D gene: NA
clone size: NA
J gene: TRBJ2-7
CDR3 DNA: TGTGCCAGCAGTCTTAATGTCCACGAGCAGTACTTC
CDR3 protein: CASSLNVHEQYF

CDR3 length: 18
V gene: TRBV10-3
D gene: TRBD2
clone size: NA
J gene: TRBJ2-1
CDR3 DNA: TGTGCCATCAGTGACTCCGGACTAGCGGGGGTCTATTCAACTGAGCAGTTCTTC
CDR3 protein: CAISDSGLAGVYSTEQFF

CDR3 length: 13
V gene: TRBV7-6
D gene: NA
clone size: NA
J gene: TRBJ1-2
CDR3 DNA: TGTGCCAGCAGCGACGAGGGGGACTATGGCTACACCTTC
CDR3 protein: CASSDEGDYGYTF

CDR3 length: 11
V gene: TRBV29-1
D gene: NA
clone size: NA
J gene: TRBJ2-1
CDR3 DNA: TGCAGCGTTTACGGCTACAATGAGCAGTTCTTC
CDR3 protein: CSVYGYNEQFF

CDR3 length: 11
V gene: TRBV11-2
D gene: TRBD2
clone size: NA
J gene: TRBJ2-1
CDR3 DNA: TGTGCCAGCAGGGCGGGGGATGAGCAGTTCTTC
CDR3 protein: CASRAGDEQFF

CDR3 length: 11
V gene: TRBV11-2
D gene: NA
clone size: NA
J gene: TRBJ2-3
CDR3 DNA: TGTGCCAGCAGCTTAGGCAATACGCAGTATTTT
CDR3 protein: CASSLGNTQYF

CDR3 length: 14
V gene: TRBV11-2
D gene: TRBD2
clone size: NA
J gene: TRBJ2-7
CDR3 DNA: TGTGCCAGCAGCAGTCCGGGACTAGCGTACGAGCAGTACTTC
CDR3 protein: CASSSPGLAYEQYF

CDR3 length: 17
V gene: TRBV7-6
D gene: TRBD2
clone size: NA
J gene: TRBJ2-3
CDR3 DNA: TGTGCCAGCAGCCTACGGCTAGCGGGAACCTACACAGATACGCAGTATTTT
CDR3 protein: CASSLRLAGTYTDTQYF

CDR3 length: 14
V gene: TRBV27
D gene: NA
clone size: NA
J gene: TRBJ2-3
CDR3 DNA: TGTGCCAGCAGTTTTGGGGGTGGCGCAGATACGCAGTATTTT
CDR3 protein: CASSFGGGADTQYF

CDR3 length: 14
V gene: TRBV28
D gene: NA
clone size: NA
J gene: TRBJ1-4
CDR3 DNA: TGTGCCAGCAGCCGAGGCAGGGAATGGGAAAAACTGTTTTTT
CDR3 protein: CASSRGREWEKLFF

CDR3 length: 13
V gene: TRBV10-2
D gene: TRBD2
clone size: NA
J gene: TRBJ2-5
CDR3 DNA: TGCGCCAGCAGTGTGGCGGGAGGGGAGACCCAGTACTTC
CDR3 protein: CASSVAGGETQYF

CDR3 length: 15
V gene: TRBV7-9
D gene: NA
clone size: once
J gene: TRBJ2-6
CDR3 DNA: TGTGCCAGCAGCTTTGGCCCCTCTGGGGCCAACGTCCTGACTTTC
CDR3 protein: CASSFGPSGANVLTF

CDR3 length: 12
V gene: TRBV7-2
D gene: TRBD1
clone size: NA
J gene: TRBJ2-7
CDR3 DNA: TGTGCCAGCAGCCCCAGGACAGGGGAGCAGTACTTC
CDR3 protein: CASSPRTGEQYF

CDR3 length: 15
V gene: TRBV28
D gene: TRBD1
clone size: NA
J gene: TRBJ1-1
CDR3 DNA: TGTGCCAGCAGTTTACGGGACAGAGGGAACACTGAAGCTTTCTTT
CDR3 protein: CASSLRDRGNTEAFF

CDR3 length: 14
V gene: TRBV27
D gene: NA
clone size: NA
J gene: TRBJ2-7
CDR3 DNA: TGTGCCAGCAGTTTATGGGACGGTGTATCCGAGCAGTACTTC
CDR3 protein: CASSLWDGVSEQYF

CDR3 length: 19
V gene: TRBV28
D gene: NA
clone size: NA
J gene: TRBJ2-7
CDR3 DNA: TGTGCCAGCGCAGGATATGGCGGGAAACAGACCAAATACTCCTACGAGCAGTACTTC
CDR3 protein: CASAGYGGKQTKYSYEQYF

CDR3 length: 15
V gene: TRBV4-3
D gene: NA
clone size: once
J gene: TRBJ2-7
CDR3 DNA: TGCGCCAGCAGCCAAGATGTAGGATCCGCCCTCGAGCAGTACTTC
CDR3 protein: CASSQDVGSALEQYF

CDR3 length: 14
V gene: TRBV11-2
D gene: TRBD1
clone size: once
J gene: TRBJ2-7
CDR3 DNA: TGTGCCAGCAGCGGACGGGACAGGCCATACGAGCAGTACTTC
CDR3 protein: CASSGRDRPYEQYF

CDR3 length: 14
V gene: TRBV28
D gene: NA
clone size: NA
J gene: TRBJ2-1
CDR3 DNA: TGTGCCAGCGGAACGGCAGTCCCCCTCAATGAGCAGTTCTTC
CDR3 protein: CASGTAVPLNEQFF

CDR3 length: 14
V gene: TRBV19
D gene: NA
clone size: NA
J gene: TRBJ2-6
CDR3 DNA: TGTGCCAGTAGTCCGACAGGCTGGGCCAACGTCCTGACTTTC
CDR3 protein: CASSPTGWANVLTF

CDR3 length: 13
V gene: TRBV5-6
D gene: NA
clone size: NA
J gene: TRBJ1-3
CDR3 DNA: TGTGCCAGCAGCTTGGGACAAGGAAACACCATATATTTT
CDR3 protein: CASSLGQGNTIYF

CDR3 length: 14
V gene: TRBV19
D gene: NA
clone size: NA
J gene: TRBJ2-7
CDR3 DNA: TGTGCCAGTAGCCTTAAATCCTCAGGTCGCGAGCAGTACTTC
CDR3 protein: CASSLKSSGREQYF